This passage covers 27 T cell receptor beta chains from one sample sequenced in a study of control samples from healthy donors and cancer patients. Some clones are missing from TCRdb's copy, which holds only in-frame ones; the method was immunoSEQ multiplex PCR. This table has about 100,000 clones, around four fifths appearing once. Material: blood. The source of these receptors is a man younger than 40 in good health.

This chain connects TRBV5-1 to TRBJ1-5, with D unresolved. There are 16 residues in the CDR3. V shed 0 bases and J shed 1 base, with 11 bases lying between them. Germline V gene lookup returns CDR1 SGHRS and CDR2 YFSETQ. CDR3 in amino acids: CASSLGGVYSNQPQHF. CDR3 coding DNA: TGCGCCAGCAGCTTGGGCGGGGTTTACAGCAATCAGCCCCAGCATTTT. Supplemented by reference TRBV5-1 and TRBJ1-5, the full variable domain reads KAGVTQTPRYLIKTRGQQVTLSCSPISGHRSVSWYQQTPGQGLQFLFEYFSETQRNKGNFPGRFSGRQFSNSRSEMNVSTLELGDSALYLCASSLGGVYSNQPQHFGDGTRLSIL.

The CDR3 protein is CASSFQDLLGGGGANVLTF. The CDR3 DNA sequence: TGTGCCAGCAGTTTCCAGGACCTATTGGGGGGTGGAGGGGCCAACGTCCTGACTTTC. The chain links TRBV28 to TRBJ2-6; D perhaps matches TRBD2 (6 bases). Germline CDR1 MDHEN, CDR2 SYDVKM. The CDR3 has 19 amino acids. V lost 3 bases, J lost 4 bases, and 22 bases lay in between.

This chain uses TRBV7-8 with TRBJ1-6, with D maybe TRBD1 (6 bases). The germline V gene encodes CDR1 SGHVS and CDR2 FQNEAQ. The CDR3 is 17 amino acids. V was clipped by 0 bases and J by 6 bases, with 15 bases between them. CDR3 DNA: TGTGCCAGCAGCTTAGCGCAGTCCAGGGGTTTTAATTCACCCCTCCACTTT. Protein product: CASSLAQSRGFNSPLHF.

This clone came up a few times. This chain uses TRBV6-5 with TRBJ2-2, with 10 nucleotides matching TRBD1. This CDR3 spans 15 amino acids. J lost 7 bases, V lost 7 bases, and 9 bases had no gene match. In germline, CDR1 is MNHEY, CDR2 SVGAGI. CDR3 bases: TGTGCCAGCACTTTAATGGGACAGGGGAACGGGGAGCTGTTTTTT. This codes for CASTLMGQGNGELFF.

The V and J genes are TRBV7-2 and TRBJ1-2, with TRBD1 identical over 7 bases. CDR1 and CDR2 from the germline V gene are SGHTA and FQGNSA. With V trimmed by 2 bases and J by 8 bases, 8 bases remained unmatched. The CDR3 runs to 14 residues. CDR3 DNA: TGTGCCAGCAGCTTACCCGCCAGGGGGAGAGGCTACACCTTC. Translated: CASSLPARGRGYTF.

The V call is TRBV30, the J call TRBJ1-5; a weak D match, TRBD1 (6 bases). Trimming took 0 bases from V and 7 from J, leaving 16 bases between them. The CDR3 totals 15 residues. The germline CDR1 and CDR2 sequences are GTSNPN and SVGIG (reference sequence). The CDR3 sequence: CAWSVRIRGGQPQHF. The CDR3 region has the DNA TGTGCCTGGAGTGTACGCATCCGAGGGGGGCAGCCCCAGCATTTT.

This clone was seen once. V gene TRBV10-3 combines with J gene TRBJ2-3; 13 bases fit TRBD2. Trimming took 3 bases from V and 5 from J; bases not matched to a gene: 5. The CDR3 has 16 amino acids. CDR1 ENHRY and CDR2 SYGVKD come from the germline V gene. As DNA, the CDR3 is TGTGCCATCAGTGATTCACTAGCGGGGGGGCTAGATACGCAGTATTTT. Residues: CAISDSLAGGLDTQYF.

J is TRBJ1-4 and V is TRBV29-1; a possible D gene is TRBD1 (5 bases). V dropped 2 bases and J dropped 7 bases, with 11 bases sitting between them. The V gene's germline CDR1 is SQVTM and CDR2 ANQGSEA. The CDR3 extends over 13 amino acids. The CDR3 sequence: CSVEPRVGEKLFF. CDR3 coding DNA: TGCAGCGTTGAACCCAGGGTCGGTGAAAAACTGTTTTTT.

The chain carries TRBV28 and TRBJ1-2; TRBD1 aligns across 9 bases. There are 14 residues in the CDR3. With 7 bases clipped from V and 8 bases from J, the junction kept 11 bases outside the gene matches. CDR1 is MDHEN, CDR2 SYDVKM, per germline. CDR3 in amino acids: CASIPPGTGKGYTF. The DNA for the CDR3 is TGTGCCAGCATTCCTCCCGGGACAGGGAAGGGCTACACCTTC.

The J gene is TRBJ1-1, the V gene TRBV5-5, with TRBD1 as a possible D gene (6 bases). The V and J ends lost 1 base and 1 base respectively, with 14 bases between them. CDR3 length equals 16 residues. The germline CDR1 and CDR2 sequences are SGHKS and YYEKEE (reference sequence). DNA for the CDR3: TGTGCCAGCAGCTTGAATCGGGGGGCGTGGAACACTGAAGCTTTCTTT. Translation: CASSLNRGAWNTEAFF.

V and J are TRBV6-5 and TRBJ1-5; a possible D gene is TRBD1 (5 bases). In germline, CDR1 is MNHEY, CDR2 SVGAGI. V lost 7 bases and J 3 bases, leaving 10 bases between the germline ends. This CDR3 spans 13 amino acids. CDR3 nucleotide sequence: TGTGCCAGCACCGAGGGGCCCAATCAGCCCCAGCATTTT. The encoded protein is CASTEGPNQPQHF.

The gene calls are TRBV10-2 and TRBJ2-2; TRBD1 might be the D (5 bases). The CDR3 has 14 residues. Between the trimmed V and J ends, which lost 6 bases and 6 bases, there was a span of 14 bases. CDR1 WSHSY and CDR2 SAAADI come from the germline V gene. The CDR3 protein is CASRYTQGPGELFF. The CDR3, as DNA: TGCGCCAGCAGGTACACTCAGGGTCCCGGGGAGCTGTTTTTT.

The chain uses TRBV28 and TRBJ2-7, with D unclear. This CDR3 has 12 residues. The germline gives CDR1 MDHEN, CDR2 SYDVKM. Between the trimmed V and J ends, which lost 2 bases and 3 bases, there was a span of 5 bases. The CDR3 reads CASSLESYEQYF. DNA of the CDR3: TGTGCCAGCAGTTTAGAAAGCTACGAGCAGTACTTC.

CDR3 loop: CASSLEGIYNEQFF. The CDR3 nucleotides read TGTGCCAGCAGCTTAGAGGGGATCTACAATGAGCAGTTCTTC. The J gene is TRBJ2-1, the V gene TRBV7-6, with D tentatively TRBD1 (5 bases). The CDR3 has 14 amino acids. Between the trimmed V and J ends, which lost 1 base and 3 bases, there was a span of 7 bases. The germline gives CDR1 SGHVS, CDR2 FNYEAQ.

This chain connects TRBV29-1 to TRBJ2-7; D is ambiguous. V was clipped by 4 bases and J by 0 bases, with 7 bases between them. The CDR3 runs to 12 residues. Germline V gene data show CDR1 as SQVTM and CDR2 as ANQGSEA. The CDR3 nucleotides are TGCAGCGTTGGACGGTTCTCCTACGAGCAGTACTTC. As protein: CSVGRFSYEQYF.

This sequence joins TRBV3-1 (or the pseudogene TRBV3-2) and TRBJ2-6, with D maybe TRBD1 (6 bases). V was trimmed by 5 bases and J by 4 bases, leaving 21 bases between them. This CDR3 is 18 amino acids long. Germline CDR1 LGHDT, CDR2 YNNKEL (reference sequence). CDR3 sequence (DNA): TGTGCCAGCAGCTCGTACGGACGGCAGGGGTCCGGGGCCAACGTCCTGACTTTC. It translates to CASSSYGRQGSGANVLTF.

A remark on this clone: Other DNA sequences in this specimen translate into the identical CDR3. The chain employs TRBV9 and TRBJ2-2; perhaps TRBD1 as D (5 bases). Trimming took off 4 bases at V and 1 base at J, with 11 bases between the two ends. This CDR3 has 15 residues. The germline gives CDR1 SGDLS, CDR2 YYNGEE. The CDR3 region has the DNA TGTGCCAGCAGCCCCCCAGGGTGGAACACCGGGGAGCTGTTTTTT. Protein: CASSPPGWNTGELFF.

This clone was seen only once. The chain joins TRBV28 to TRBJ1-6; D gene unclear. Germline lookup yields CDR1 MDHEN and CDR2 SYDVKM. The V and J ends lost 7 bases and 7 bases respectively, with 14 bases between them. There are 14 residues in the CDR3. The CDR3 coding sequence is TGTGCCAGCACCACGGACGGAAACAATTCACCCCTCCACTTT. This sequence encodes CASTTDGNNSPLHF.

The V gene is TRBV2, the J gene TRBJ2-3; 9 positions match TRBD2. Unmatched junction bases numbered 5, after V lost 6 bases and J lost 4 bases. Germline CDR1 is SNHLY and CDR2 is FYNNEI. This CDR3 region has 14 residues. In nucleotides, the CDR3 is TGTGCCAGCAGAGCAGCGGGGGGCCCAGATACGCAGTATTTT. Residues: CASRAAGGPDTQYF. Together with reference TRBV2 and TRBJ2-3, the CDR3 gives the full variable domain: EPEVTQTPSHQVTQMGQEVILRCVPISNHLYFYWYRQILGQKVEFLVSFYNNEISEKSEIFDDQFSVERPDGSNFTLKIRSTKLEDSAMYFCASRAAGGPDTQYFGPGTRLTVL.

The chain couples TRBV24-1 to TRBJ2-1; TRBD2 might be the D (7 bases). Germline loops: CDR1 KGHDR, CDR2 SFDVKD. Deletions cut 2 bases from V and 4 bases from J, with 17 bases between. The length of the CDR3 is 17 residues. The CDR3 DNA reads TGTGCCACCAGTGATTCGCCCGGGCGGGGGCTGTACAATGAGCAGTTCTTC. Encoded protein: CATSDSPGRGLYNEQFF.

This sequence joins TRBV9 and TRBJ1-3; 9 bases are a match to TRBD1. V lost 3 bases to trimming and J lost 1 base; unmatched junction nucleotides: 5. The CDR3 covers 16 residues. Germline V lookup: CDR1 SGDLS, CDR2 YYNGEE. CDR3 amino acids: CASSARQGDSGNTIYF. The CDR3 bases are TGTGCCAGCAGCGCCCGACAGGGGGATTCTGGAAACACCATATATTTT. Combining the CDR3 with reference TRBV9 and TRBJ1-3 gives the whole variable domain DSGVTQTPKHLITATGQRVTLRCSPRSGDLSVYWYQQSLDQGLQFLIQYYNGEERAKGNILERFSAQQFPDLHSELNLSSLELGDSALYFCASSARQGDSGNTIYFGEGSWLTVV.

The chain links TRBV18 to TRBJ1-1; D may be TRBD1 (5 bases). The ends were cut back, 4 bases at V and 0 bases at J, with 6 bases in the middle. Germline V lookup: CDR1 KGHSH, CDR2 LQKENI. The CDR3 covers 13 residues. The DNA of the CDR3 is TGTGCCAGCTCACAGGGGATGAACACTGAAGCTTTCTTT. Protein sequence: CASSQGMNTEAFF.

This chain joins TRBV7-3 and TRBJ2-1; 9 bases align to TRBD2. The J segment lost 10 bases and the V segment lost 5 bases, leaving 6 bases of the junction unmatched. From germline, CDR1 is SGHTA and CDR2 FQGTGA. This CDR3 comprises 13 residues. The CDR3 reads CASSLLAGSEQFF. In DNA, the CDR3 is TGTGCCAGCAGCCTGCTAGCGGGGAGCGAGCAGTTCTTC.

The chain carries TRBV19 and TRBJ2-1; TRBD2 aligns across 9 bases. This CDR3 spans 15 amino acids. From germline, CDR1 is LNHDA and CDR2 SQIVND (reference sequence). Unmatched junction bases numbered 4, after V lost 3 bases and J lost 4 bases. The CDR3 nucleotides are TGTGCCAGTAGTATCGGCCTAGCGGGGTACAATGAGCAGTTCTTC. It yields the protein CASSIGLAGYNEQFF.

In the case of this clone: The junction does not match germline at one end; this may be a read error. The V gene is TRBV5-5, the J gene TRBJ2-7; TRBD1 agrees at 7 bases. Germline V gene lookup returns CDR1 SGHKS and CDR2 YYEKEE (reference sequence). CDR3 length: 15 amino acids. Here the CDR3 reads CASNLIRTGNYEQYF. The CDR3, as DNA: TGTGCCAGCAACTTGATTAGGACAGGTAACTACGAGCAGTACTTC.

This CDR3 reads CASSLYTGGRWGNTIYF. The CDR3 bases are TGTGCCAGCAGCCTGTACACAGGGGGTCGATGGGGAAACACCATATATTTT. V and J are TRBV5-6 and TRBJ1-3; 8 bases are a match to TRBD1. The ends lost 4 bases at V and 4 bases at J; junction bases unmatched: 13. Germline V gene data show CDR1 as SGHDT and CDR2 as YYEEEE. The CDR3 spans 17 residues.

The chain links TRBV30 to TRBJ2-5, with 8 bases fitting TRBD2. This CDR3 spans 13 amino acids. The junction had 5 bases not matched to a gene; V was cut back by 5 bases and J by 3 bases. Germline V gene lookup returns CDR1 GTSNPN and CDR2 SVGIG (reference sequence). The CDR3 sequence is CAWAGGLEETQYF. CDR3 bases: TGTGCCTGGGCGGGGGGACTGGAAGAGACCCAGTACTTC.